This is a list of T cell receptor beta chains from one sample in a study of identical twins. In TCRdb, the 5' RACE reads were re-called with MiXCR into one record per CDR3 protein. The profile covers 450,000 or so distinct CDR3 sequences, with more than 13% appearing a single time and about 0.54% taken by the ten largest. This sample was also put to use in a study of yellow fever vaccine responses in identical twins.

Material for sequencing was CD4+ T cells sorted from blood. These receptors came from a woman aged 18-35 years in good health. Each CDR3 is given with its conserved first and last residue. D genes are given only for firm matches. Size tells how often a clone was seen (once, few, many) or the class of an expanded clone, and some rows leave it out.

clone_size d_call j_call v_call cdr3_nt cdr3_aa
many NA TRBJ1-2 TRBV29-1 TGCAGCGTTGAAGATCCCTCTTATGGCTACACCTTC CSVEDPSYGYTF
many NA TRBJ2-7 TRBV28 TGTGCCACCGGACAGTCCTCCTACGAGCAGTACTTC CATGQSSYEQYF
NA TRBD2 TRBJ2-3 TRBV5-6 TGTGCCAGCAGCTTTGGACTAGCGGGCGACACTTACACAGATACGCAGTATTTT CASSFGLAGDTYTDTQYF
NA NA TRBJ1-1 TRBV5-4 TGTGCCAGCAGCCGAGGAGCCGGGATGAACACTGAAGCTTTCTTT CASSRGAGMNTEAFF
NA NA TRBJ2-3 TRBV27 TGTGCCAGCAGACTCAGGGGCCGTCCACCAGATACGCAGTATTTT CASRLRGRPPDTQYF
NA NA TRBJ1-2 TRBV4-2 TGTGCCAGCAGCCATCCGAACGCGGGGGGCTATGGCTACACCTTC CASSHPNAGGYGYTF
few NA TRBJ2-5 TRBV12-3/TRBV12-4 TGTGCCAGCAGTCCACGGGCGGGAGAGACCCAGTACTTC CASSPRAGETQYF
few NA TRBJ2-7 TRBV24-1 TGTGCCACCAGTGATGCTATTATACTAGCTCCCTCATGGGAGCAGTACTTC CATSDAIILAPSWEQYF
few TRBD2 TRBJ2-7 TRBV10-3 TGTGCCATCAGTGAGTCCCCGACTAGCGTAATATACGAGCAGTACTTC CAISESPTSVIYEQYF
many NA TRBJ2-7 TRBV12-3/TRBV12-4 TGTGCCAGCAGTTTCTTGGTCGAGCAGTACTTC CASSFLVEQYF
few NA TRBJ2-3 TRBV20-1 TGCAGTGGGGATCCTAGCGCTAGCACAGATACGCAGTATTTT CSGDPSASTDTQYF
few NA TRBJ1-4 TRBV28 TGTGCCAGCACCCTCGAGGGGGGGGGGAGTGAAAAACTGTTTTTT CASTLEGGGSEKLFF
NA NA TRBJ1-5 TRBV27 TGTGCCAGCAGGGACAGTTACGGGGGGCCCCAGCATTTT CASRDSYGGPQHF
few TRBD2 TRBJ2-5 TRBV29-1 TGCAGCGTTGAAGATCTTCCGGCAATAGCGGGGGGCCTCCAGTACTTC CSVEDLPAIAGGLQYF
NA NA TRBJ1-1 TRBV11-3 TGTGCCAGCAGCTTAGACAAGGAAGCTTTCTTT CASSLDKEAFF
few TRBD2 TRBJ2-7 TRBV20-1 TGCAGTGCTAGGGAACTAACTAGCGGACCTGGGTACGAGCAGTACTTC CSARELTSGPGYEQYF
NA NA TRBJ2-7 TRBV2 TGTGCCAGCAAAATGAGGTGGACCTACGAGCAGTACTTC CASKMRWTYEQYF
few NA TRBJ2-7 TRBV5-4 TGTGCCAGCAGCTTCACGAATCTCGAGCAGTACTTC CASSFTNLEQYF
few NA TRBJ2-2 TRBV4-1 TGCGCCAGCAGCCGACCGGACAGTGGAGGAGACGGGGAGCTGTTTTTT CASSRPDSGGDGELFF
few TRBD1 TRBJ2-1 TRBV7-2 TGTGCCAGCAGCGTATACGGGACAGAATACAATGAGCAGTTCTTC CASSVYGTEYNEQFF
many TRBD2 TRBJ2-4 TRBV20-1 TGCAGTGCTAGAGCGGCTAGCGGGACCAAAAACATTCAGTACTTC CSARAASGTKNIQYF
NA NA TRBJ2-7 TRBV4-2 TGTGCCAGCAGCCAAGAAGGAGGCAGGACCACCTACGAGCAGTACTTC CASSQEGGRTTYEQYF
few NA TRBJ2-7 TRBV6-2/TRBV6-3 TGTGCCAGCAGTTATCGACTGGGCTCCTACGAGCAGTACTTC CASSYRLGSYEQYF
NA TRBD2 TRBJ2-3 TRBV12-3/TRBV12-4 TGTGCCAGCAGCCGCTCTGGGCGGGGGGGCAAAGATACGCAGTATTTT CASSRSGRGGKDTQYF
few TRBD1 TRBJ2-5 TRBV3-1 TGTGCCAGCAGCCAGGGACAGGGGAGGCACGAGACCCAGTACTTC CASSQGQGRHETQYF
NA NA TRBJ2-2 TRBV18 TGTGCCAGCTCGGCAGGGACGCAAAGGAACACCGGGGAGCTGTTTTTT CASSAGTQRNTGELFF
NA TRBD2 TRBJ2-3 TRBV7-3 TGTGCCAGCAGCCCGGGGGGGGGATCGGGCACAGATACGCAGTATTTT CASSPGGGSGTDTQYF
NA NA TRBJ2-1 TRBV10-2 TGCGCCAGCAGTGAAGGCGTCTACAATGAGCAGTTCTTC CASSEGVYNEQFF
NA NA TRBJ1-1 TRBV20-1 TGCGGATCGGACAGGAACACTGAAGCTTTCTTT CGSDRNTEAFF
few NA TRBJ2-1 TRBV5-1 TGCGCCAGCAGCCTACCTAGGGGGTACGATGAGCAGTTCTTC CASSLPRGYDEQFF
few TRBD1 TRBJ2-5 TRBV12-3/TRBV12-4 TGTGCCAGCAGAGGGAGCGACAGGGGGGTACAAGAGACCCAGTACTTC CASRGSDRGVQETQYF
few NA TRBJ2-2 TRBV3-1 TGTGCCAGCAAACCCCAGGGAGACACCGGGGAGCTGTTTTTT CASKPQGDTGELFF
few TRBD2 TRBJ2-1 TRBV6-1 TGTGCCAGCAGACGCTTAGCGGGCGATGAGGTCTCCTACAATGAGCAGTTCTTC CASRRLAGDEVSYNEQFF
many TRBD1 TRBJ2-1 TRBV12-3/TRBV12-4 TGTGCCAGCAGTTTAGGGGACAGGGGGTTAGGGAATGAGCAGTTCTTC CASSLGDRGLGNEQFF
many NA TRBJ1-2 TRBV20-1 TGCAGTGCCCAGGAGCAGGCTACTAACTATGGCTACACCTTC CSAQEQATNYGYTF
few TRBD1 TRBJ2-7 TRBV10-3 TGTGCCATCAGTGAGCGGACAGGGGCCTCCTACGAGCAGTACTTC CAISERTGASYEQYF
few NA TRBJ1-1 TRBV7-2 TGTGCCAGCAGCAAGGGACTGCCGAACTCTGAAGCTTTCTTT CASSKGLPNSEAFF
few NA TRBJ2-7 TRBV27 TGTGCCAGCAGTTTGCGGCAGATCTTACCCCAAGTATCCGAGCAGTACTTC CASSLRQILPQVSEQYF
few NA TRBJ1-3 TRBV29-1 TGCAGCGTCCTCATGGGGTCTGGAAACACCATATATTTT CSVLMGSGNTIYF
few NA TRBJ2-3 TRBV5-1 TGCGCCAGCAGCCCTGGGGTGGAGGGGGCGTTCACAGATACGCAGTATTTT CASSPGVEGAFTDTQYF
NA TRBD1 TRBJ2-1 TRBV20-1 TGCGGTGCTTGGCAGCCGGGACAGGGCTACAATGAGCAGTTCTTC CGAWQPGQGYNEQFF
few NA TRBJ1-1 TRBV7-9 TGTGCCAGCAGCTTAGGGTCTTCTGAAGCTTTCTTT CASSLGSSEAFF
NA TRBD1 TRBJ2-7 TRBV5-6 TGTGCCAGCAATGACGACCAGGGGGCGTACGAGCAGTACTTC CASNDDQGAYEQYF
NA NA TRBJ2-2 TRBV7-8 TGTGCCAGCAGCTTAGGTGCGGGGATCGGGGAGCTGTTTTTT CASSLGAGIGELFF
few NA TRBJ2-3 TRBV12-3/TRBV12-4 TGTGCCAGCAAAAATGCAGGGGCCCGCGGGGATACGCAGTATTTT CASKNAGARGDTQYF
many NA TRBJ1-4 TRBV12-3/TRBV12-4 TGTGCCAGCAGCCGCGACGGGACGCCTAATGAAAAACTGTTTTTT CASSRDGTPNEKLFF
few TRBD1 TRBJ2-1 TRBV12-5 TGTGCTAGTGGTTCCGGACAGGGGGCGTACAATGAGCAGTTCTTC CASGSGQGAYNEQFF
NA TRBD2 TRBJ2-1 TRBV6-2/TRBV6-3 TGTGCCAGCGGACTAGCGACCTACAATGAGCAGTTCTTC CASGLATYNEQFF
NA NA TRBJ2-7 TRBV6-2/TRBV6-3 TGTGCCAGCAGAAGGGACTCATACGTCGAGCAGTACTTC CASRRDSYVEQYF
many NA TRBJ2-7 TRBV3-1 TGTGCCAGCAATACGGACGGAGACTACGAGCAGTACTTC CASNTDGDYEQYF
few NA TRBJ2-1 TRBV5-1 TGCGCCAGCAGCCCGGACTCGATTTCCTACAATGAGCAGTTCTTC CASSPDSISYNEQFF
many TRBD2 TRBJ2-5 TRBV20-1 TGCAGTGCTAGAGCCGGACTAGCTGGTCGGGCCTTACAAGAGACCCAGTACTTC CSARAGLAGRALQETQYF
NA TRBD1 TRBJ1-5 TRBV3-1 TGTGCCAGCAGCCAAGAAGGGGGCAGGGGGGATAATCAGCCCCAGCATTTT CASSQEGGRGDNQPQHF
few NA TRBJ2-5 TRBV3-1 TGTGCCAGCAGCCATGTGGGAGAGACCCAGTACTTC CASSHVGETQYF